Given below is one TCR beta chain in context. The PCR had 60 Vbeta and 13 Jbeta primers. The authors' processing: There were about 80 million unique TCR beta chains by a later count, and around 10 million of them were shared. Here immunoSEQ multiplex PCR was the method, and the copy in TCRdb shows in-frame clones only, minus some. For V, J and clone size, that table is used; D and trimming come from the DNA. The repertoire includes about 250,000 clones, over 90% of them detected once, and less than 2% sits in the top ten. Germline loops: CDR1 SQVTM, CDR2 ANQGSEA. CDR3 length: 11 amino acids. The V and J ends lost 6 bases and 3 bases respectively, with 8 bases between them. The sample comes from a study of cytomegalovirus exposure and HLA in healthy donors.

The sequence was collected from a girl aged 2 to 9 in good health and CMV-seronegative. This chain connects TRBV29-1 to TRBJ1-1; D call uncertain. What was sequenced was PBMCs. The CDR3 loop is CSVNSYTEAFF. CDR3 nucleotide sequence: TGCAGCGTAAACAGTTACACTGAAGCTTTCTTT.